The rows below give T cell receptor beta chains drawn from one sample of a study of cytomegalovirus exposure and HLA in healthy donors. Produced via immunoSEQ multiplex PCR; TCRdb's table is partial and in-frame only. The sample yields 200,000 to 300,000 clones, approximately 85% seen once. The material sequenced was PBMCs. These receptor sequences come from a woman in her thirties or forties in good health and CMV-seropositive. Each CDR3 is given with its conserved first and last residue. A D gene is named only where the DNA matches it firmly. Clone size is stated in some rows and not others, as once, few, many or a class when expanded.

>TRBJ2-7|NA|19|TRBD2|TRBV9
CASSVEGGRTSGDGYEQYF
TGTGCCAGCAGCGTAGAAGGCGGCCGGACTAGCGGAGATGGCTACGAGCAGTACTTC
>TRBJ1-3|NA|15|NA|TRBV7-9
CASRRTGISGNTIYF
TGTGCCAGCAGGCGTACAGGGATCTCTGGAAACACCATATATTTT
>TRBJ1-2|NA|14|TRBD1|TRBV7-9
CASSSSTGYYGYTF
TGTGCCAGCAGCTCCTCGACAGGGTACTATGGCTACACCTTC
>TRBJ2-3|once|13|NA|TRBV29-1
CSVRWGSVDTQYF
TGCAGCGTGAGGTGGGGTAGCGTTGATACGCAGTATTTT
>TRBJ1-3|NA|14|NA|TRBV30
CAWSVGGVRNTIYF
TGTGCCTGGAGTGTGGGGGGGGTCAGAAACACCATATATTTT
>TRBJ2-2|NA|15|NA|TRBV28
CASTFFQGWTGELFF
TGTGCCAGCACATTTTTCCAGGGCTGGACCGGGGAGCTGTTTTTT
>TRBJ2-5|once|15|NA|TRBV5-6
CASSLRGSRVETQYF
TGTGCCAGCAGCTTGAGGGGGAGCAGGGTGGAGACCCAGTACTTC
>TRBJ2-7|NA|15|NA|TRBV11-2
CASSLVPQGKNEQYF
TGTGCCAGCAGCTTAGTACCCCAGGGAAAAAATGAGCAGTACTTC
>TRBJ2-2|NA|13|NA|TRBV14
CASRSRNTGELFF
TGTGCCAGCAGATCCCGTAACACCGGGGAGCTGTTTTTT
>TRBJ1-2|NA|13|NA|TRBV27
CASRPAGLYGYTF
TGTGCCAGCAGGCCAGCAGGGCTCTATGGCTACACCTTC
>TRBJ2-2|NA|19|TRBD2|TRBV4-3
CASSQDAGLAGGFTGELFF
TGCGCCAGCAGCCAAGACGCAGGACTAGCGGGAGGCTTCACCGGGGAGCTGTTTTTT
>TRBJ1-1|NA|16|NA|TRBV6-1
CASSESQRAWHTEAFF
TGTGCCAGCAGTGAATCGCAGAGGGCTTGGCACACTGAAGCTTTCTTT
>TRBJ2-7|NA|14|TRBD1|TRBV2
CASRPGTGGYEQYF
TGTGCCAGCAGACCCGGGACAGGGGGCTACGAGCAGTACTTC
>TRBJ1-2|once|14|TRBD1|TRBV19
CASSIPGTGNGYTF
TGTGCCAGTAGTATTCCCGGGACAGGAAATGGCTACACCTTC
>TRBJ2-1|NA|16|NA|TRBV6-5
CASSLGRTINYNEQFF
TGTGCCAGCAGTTTGGGTCGGACTATAAATTACAATGAGCAGTTCTTC
>TRBJ2-1|NA|17|TRBD2|TRBV5-4
CASSFEGLAVGGNEQFF
TGTGCCAGCAGCTTTGAAGGACTAGCGGTGGGAGGAAATGAGCAGTTCTTC
>TRBJ1-1|NA|14|NA|TRBV28
CASIESPGSTEAFF
TGTGCCAGCATCGAAAGTCCGGGGAGTACTGAAGCTTTCTTT
>TRBJ1-6|NA|14|TRBD1|TRBV27
CASSFDRDNSPLHF
TGTGCCAGCAGTTTTGACAGGGACAATTCACCCCTCCACTTT
>TRBJ1-2|NA|14|NA|TRBV29-1
CSAEAAITNYGYTF
TGCAGCGCCGAAGCAGCGATTACTAACTATGGCTACACCTTC
>TRBJ1-3|once|14|NA|TRBV6-5
CASGRENSGNTIYF
TGTGCCAGCGGACGGGAAAACTCTGGAAACACCATATATTTT
>TRBJ1-4|NA|17|NA|TRBV7-9
CASSPRGGREANEKLFF
TGTGCCAGCAGCCCTCGAGGTGGCAGGGAAGCTAATGAAAAACTGTTTTTT
>TRBJ2-7|NA|18|TRBD2|TRBV30
CAWRDPLAGGPGSYEQYF
TGTGCCTGGAGAGATCCACTAGCGGGAGGGCCGGGCTCCTACGAGCAGTACTTC
>TRBJ1-2|NA|13|NA|TRBV28
CASSLANSKGYTF
TGTGCCAGCAGCCTGGCCAATTCGAAGGGCTACACCTTC
>TRBJ2-1|few|15|TRBD1|TRBV19
CATKDRGQSYNEQFF
TGTGCCACCAAGGACAGGGGGCAGTCCTACAATGAGCAGTTCTTC
>TRBJ1-3|NA|10|NA|TRBV30
CAWQEGTIYF
TGTGCCTGGCAAGAGGGCACCATATATTTT
>TRBJ2-5|NA|17|TRBD2|TRBV25-1
CASSAPRLAPSQETQYF
TGTGCCAGCAGTGCCCCTAGACTAGCACCTAGTCAAGAGACCCAGTACTTC
>TRBJ2-3|once|14|NA|TRBV7-6
CASSLAPSEDTQYF
TGTGCCAGCAGCTTAGCTCCTAGCGAAGATACGCAGTATTTT
>TRBJ2-3|NA|16|TRBD2|TRBV6-4
CASSSASGSSADTQYF
TGTGCCAGCAGTTCCGCTAGCGGGAGTTCTGCGGATACGCAGTATTTT
>TRBJ1-2|NA|12|NA|TRBV9
CASSVARGGYTF
TGTGCCAGCAGCGTAGCCAGGGGTGGCTACACCTTC
>TRBJ2-1|few|14|NA|TRBV13
CATLRLASGIEQFF
TGTGCCACCCTGCGCCTAGCGTCGGGTATTGAGCAGTTCTTC
>TRBJ1-1|NA|13|TRBD1|TRBV28
CASQTGGKTEAFF
TGTGCCAGCCAGACAGGGGGTAAGACTGAAGCTTTCTTT
>TRBJ1-2|NA|17|TRBD1|TRBV15
CATSALPPGQGKGGYTF
TGTGCCACCAGCGCTCTCCCCCCGGGACAGGGAAAGGGTGGCTACACCTTC